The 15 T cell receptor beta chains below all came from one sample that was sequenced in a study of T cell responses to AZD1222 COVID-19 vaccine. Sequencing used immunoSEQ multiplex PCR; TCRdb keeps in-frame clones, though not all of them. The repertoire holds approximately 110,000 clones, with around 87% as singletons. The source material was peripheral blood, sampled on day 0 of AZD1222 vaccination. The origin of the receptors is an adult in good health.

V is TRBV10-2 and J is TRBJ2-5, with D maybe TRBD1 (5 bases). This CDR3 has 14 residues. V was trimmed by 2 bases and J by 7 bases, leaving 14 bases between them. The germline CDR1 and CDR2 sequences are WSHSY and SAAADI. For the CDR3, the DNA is TGCGCCAGCAGTGAGCAGGGTTTCTCTGTGACCCAGTACTTC. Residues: CASSEQGFSVTQYF.

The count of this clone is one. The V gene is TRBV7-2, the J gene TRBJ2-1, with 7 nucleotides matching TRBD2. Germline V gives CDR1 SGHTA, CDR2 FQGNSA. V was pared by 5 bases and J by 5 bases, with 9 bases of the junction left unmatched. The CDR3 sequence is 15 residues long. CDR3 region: CASSATSELHNEQFF. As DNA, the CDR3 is TGTGCCAGCAGCGCAACTAGCGAACTCCACAATGAGCAGTTCTTC.

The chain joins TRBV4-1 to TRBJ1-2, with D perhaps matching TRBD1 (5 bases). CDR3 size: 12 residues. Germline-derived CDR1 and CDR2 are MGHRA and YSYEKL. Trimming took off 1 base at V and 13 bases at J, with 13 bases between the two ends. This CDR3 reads CASSQVGGVGTF. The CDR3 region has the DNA TGCGCCAGCAGCCAAGTGGGAGGGGTTGGCACCTTC.

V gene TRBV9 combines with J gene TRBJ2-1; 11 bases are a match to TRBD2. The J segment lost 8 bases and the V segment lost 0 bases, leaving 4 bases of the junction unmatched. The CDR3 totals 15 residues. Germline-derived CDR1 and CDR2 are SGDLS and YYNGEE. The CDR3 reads CASSVVSGGVDEQFF. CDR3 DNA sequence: TGTGCCAGCAGCGTAGTTAGCGGGGGGGTAGATGAGCAGTTCTTC.

CDR3 DNA sequence: TGCGCCAGCAGTCCAGGAGGCTTCGGCTCTGGAAACACCATATATTTT. Its protein product is CASSPGGFGSGNTIYF. The chain recombines TRBV10-1 with TRBJ1-3; the D is unclear. The germline V gene encodes CDR1 WNHNN and CDR2 SYGVQD (reference sequence). The germline V and J ends were trimmed by 5 bases and 0 bases, with 14 bases remaining between them. The CDR3 sequence is 16 residues long.

The CDR3 reads CASSLRTGPDQPQHF. The CDR3 bases are TGCGCCAGCAGCCTACGGACAGGGCCCGATCAGCCCCAGCATTTT. V and J are TRBV5-1 and TRBJ1-5; 8 nucleotides match TRBD1. The length of the CDR3 is 15 residues. J lost 5 bases, V lost 4 bases, and 8 bases had no gene match. Germline V gene sequence: CDR1 SGHRS, CDR2 YFSETQ.

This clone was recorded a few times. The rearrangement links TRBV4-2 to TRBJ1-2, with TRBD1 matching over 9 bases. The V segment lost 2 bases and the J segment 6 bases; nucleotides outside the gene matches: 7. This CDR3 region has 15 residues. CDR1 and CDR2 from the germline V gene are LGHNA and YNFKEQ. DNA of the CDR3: TGTGCCAGCAGCCAACCGACAGGGGGAGGGGATGGCTACACCTTC. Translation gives CASSQPTGGGDGYTF.

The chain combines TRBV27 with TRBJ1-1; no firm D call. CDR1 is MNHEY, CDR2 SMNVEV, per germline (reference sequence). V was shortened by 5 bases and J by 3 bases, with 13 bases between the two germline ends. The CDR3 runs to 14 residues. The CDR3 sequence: CASSPMLKDTEAFF. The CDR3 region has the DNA TGTGCCAGCAGTCCTATGTTGAAAGACACTGAAGCTTTCTTT.

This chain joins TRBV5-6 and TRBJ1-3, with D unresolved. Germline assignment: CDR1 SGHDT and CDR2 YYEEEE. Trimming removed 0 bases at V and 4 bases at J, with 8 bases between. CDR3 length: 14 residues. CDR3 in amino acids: CASSLGTLGNTIYF. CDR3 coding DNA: TGTGCCAGCAGCTTGGGGACTCTGGGAAACACCATATATTTT.

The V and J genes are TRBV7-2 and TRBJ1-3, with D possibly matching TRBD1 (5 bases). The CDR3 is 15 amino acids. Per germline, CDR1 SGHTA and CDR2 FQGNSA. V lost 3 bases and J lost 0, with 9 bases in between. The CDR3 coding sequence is TGTGCCAGCAGCTTGGGGGTGAGCTCTGGAAACACCATATATTTT. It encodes CASSLGVSSGNTIYF.

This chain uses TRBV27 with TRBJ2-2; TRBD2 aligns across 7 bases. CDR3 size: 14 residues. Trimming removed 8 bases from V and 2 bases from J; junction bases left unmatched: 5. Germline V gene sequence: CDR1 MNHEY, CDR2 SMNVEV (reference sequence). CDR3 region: CASQRGLNTGELFF. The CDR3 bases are TGTGCCAGCCAGCGGGGCCTAAACACCGGGGAGCTGTTTTTT.

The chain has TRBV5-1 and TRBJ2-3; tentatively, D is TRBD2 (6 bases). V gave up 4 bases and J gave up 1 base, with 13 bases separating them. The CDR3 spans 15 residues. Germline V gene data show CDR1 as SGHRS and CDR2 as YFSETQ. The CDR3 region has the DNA TGCGCCAGCAGCGGGGGACTCTCGGGCACAGATACGCAGTATTTT. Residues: CASSGGLSGTDTQYF. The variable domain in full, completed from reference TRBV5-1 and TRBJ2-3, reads KAGVTQTPRYLIKTRGQQVTLSCSPISGHRSVSWYQQTPGQGLQFLFEYFSETQRNKGNFPGRFSGRQFSNSRSEMNVSTLELGDSALYLCASSGGLSGTDTQYFGPGTRLTVL.

In DNA form, the CDR3 reads TGTGCCAGCAGCTTAGCGCTGGGACTAGCGGGGGGGCTCACGTATTTT. It yields the protein CASSLALGLAGGLTYF. The chain links TRBV7-2 to TRBJ2-3; 16 nucleotides align to TRBD2. The ends lost 0 bases at V and 14 bases at J; junction bases unmatched: 8. The CDR3 consists of 16 residues. Germline V gene sequence: CDR1 SGHTA, CDR2 FQGNSA.

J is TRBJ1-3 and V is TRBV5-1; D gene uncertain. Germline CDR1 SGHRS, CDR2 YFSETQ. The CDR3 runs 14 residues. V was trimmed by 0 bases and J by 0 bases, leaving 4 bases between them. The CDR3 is CASSLANSGNTIYF. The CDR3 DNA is TGCGCCAGCAGCTTGGCCAACTCTGGAAACACCATATATTTT.

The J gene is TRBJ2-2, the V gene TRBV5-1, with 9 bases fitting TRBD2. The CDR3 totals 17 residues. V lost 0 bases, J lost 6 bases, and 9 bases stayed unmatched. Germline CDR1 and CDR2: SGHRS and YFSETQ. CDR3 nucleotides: TGCGCCAGCAGCTTGGCCCAAGCGGGGGGAGAGGCCGGGGAGCTGTTTTTT. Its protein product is CASSLAQAGGEAGELFF.